This T cell receptor (beta chain) was recorded in a study of blood T cell repertoires in COVID-19. Whole-study context: Spain, Italy and the United States supplied samples that represented acute and convalescent COVID-19. The cDNA or gDNA used as material had been derived from T cells, B-cell-depleted T cells, or PBMCs.

In the authors' workflow: Reference gene primer amplification gave nucleated cell count estimates. Clones were sequenced by immunoSEQ multiplex PCR, and TCRdb holds only the in-frame ones, with some missing. The V and J calls and clone size are taken from that table; D and trimming were inferred from the DNA. The repertoire holds approximately 81,000 clones, with 91% as singletons. The TCR comes from a woman aged 50 to 65 in a cohort sampled during active COVID-19. Material: peripheral blood.

The CDR3 bases are TGTGCCAGCAGTGAATCAGGGCTCCTGGGCAATCAGCCCCAGCATTTT. Encoded protein: CASSESGLLGNQPQHF. This chain links TRBV6-1 with TRBJ1-5, with a weak D call TRBD1 (5 bases). V was trimmed by 2 bases and J by 2 bases, leaving 13 bases between them. In germline, CDR1 is MNHNS, CDR2 SASEGT. The CDR3 is 16 residues long.